Sequencing of this TCR beta chain was carried out in a study of long-term antiretroviral therapy in people with HIV. Researchers report immunoSEQ v3.0 was run at survey level. TCRdb keeps only in-frame clones here, not all; method: immunoSEQ multiplex PCR. The table includes about 48,000 clones, about 86% detected once. Specimen: unsorted PBMCs, collected 0.8 years after starting antiretroviral therapy. This clonotype was obtained from a woman under 30 with HIV.

CDR3 DNA: TGTGCCAGCTCACCACGGGACCTCTACGAGCAGTACTTC. Its protein is CASSPRDLYEQYF. This rearrangement joins TRBV18 to TRBJ2-7, with D perhaps TRBD1 or TRBD2 (5 bases each). Germline CDR1 is KGHSH and CDR2 is LQKENI. This CDR3 region has 13 residues. Deletions cut 1 base from V and 3 bases from J, with 7 bases between.